These 15 T cell receptor beta chains originate from one sample sequenced in a study of CD8 T cells in ankylosing spondylitis. Antigen specificity for these receptors is unknown. MiXCR, applied by TCRdb to the 5' RACE reads, yields one record per CDR3 protein. This sample has some 450,000 distinct CDR3 sequences, with 17% found just once. Study findings and constraints: Blood from ankylosing spondylitis patients appeared to carry a characteristic eight-variant TCR beta motif.

The sequenced sample was blood, either unsorted or a sorted T cell fraction (not recorded which). These receptors were obtained from a male donor with ankylosing spondylitis.

This clonotype was seen more than once but under ten times. The chain couples TRBV18 to TRBJ2-1, with TRBD1 identical over 7 bases. The CDR3 sequence is 14 residues long. CDR1 is KGHSH and CDR2 is LQKENI in the germline V gene. Trimming removed 0 bases from V and 7 bases from J; junction bases left unmatched: 3. CDR3 nucleotide sequence: TGTGCCAGCTCACCACCGACAGGGCAGAATGAGCAGTTCTTC. Protein sequence: CASSPPTGQNEQFF.

This clonotype was seen ten or more times. The CDR3 region has the DNA TGCGCCAGCAGCTTGGTAGACAGGGCAAGGAGTAATTCACCCCTCCACTTT. Translation: CASSLVDRARSNSPLHF. This rearrangement joins TRBV5-1 to TRBJ1-6; 7 bases are shared with TRBD1. Trimming took 0 bases from V and 6 from J; bases not matched to a gene: 9. The germline V gene encodes CDR1 SGHRS and CDR2 YFSETQ. The CDR3 loop spans 17 amino acids.

V usage is TRBV27 and J usage is TRBJ1-2; TRBD1 matches at 7 bases. This CDR3 has 18 amino acids. The V segment lost 6 bases and the J segment 4 bases; nucleotides outside the gene matches: 20. CDR1 is MNHEY, CDR2 SMNVEV, per germline (reference sequence). The CDR3 bases are TGTGCCAGCAGAACGAGTATCGCTAAGACAGGGAAGACCTATGGCTACACCTTC. This translates into CASRTSIAKTGKTYGYTF.

This clonotype has a count of ten or more. This sequence joins TRBV12-3 or TRBV12-4 and TRBJ2-7; D is perhaps TRBD1 (5 bases). V lost 8 bases and J lost 6, with 17 bases in between. The CDR3 loop spans 13 amino acids. The CDR3 protein is CASAPTKGREQYF. The CDR3 DNA reads as TGTGCCAGCGCACCCACGAAGGGGCGCGAGCAGTACTTC.

The chain is built from TRBV15 and TRBJ2-2, with D possibly being TRBD1 or TRBD2 (5 bases each). Germline V CDR1 and CDR2: LNHNV, YYDKDF (reference sequence). This CDR3 is 14 amino acids long. The germline V and J ends were trimmed by 1 base and 5 bases, with 8 bases remaining between them. CDR3: CATSRGGETGELFF. CDR3 DNA: TGTGCCACCAGCAGAGGAGGGGAAACCGGGGAGCTGTTTTTT.

The CDR3 loop is CASSAMGQGIAGANVLTF. The CDR3 coding sequence is TGTGCCAGCAGCGCGATGGGACAGGGCATCGCTGGGGCCAACGTCCTGACTTTC. This rearrangement joins TRBV9 to TRBJ2-6; 9 bases align to TRBD1. Germline assignment: CDR1 SGDLS and CDR2 YYNGEE. CDR3 length: 18 residues. The J segment lost 2 bases and the V segment lost 3 bases, leaving 9 bases of the junction unmatched.

This sequence joins TRBV18 and TRBJ2-5; no reliable D call. CDR1 KGHSH and CDR2 LQKENI come from the germline V gene. The CDR3 consists of 14 residues. Trimming removed 6 bases from V and 1 base from J, with 12 bases in between. CDR3: CASSLAPAQETQYF. The CDR3 DNA reads as TGTGCCAGCTCTCTGGCGCCTGCCCAAGAGACCCAGTACTTC.

The rearrangement uses TRBV6-1 and TRBJ1-2; unclear D gene. V was shortened by 6 bases and J by 6 bases, with 20 bases between the two germline ends. Looked up from germline, CDR1 is MNHNS and CDR2 is SASEGT. This CDR3 comprises 15 residues. The CDR3 coding sequence is TGTGCCAGCAGCGGAGGAGGTGGGTCGGAAAATGGCTACACCTTC. Translated: CASSGGGGSENGYTF.

The chain recombines TRBV5-4 with TRBJ2-6; 10 nucleotides match TRBD1. Germline V gene data show CDR1 as SGHNT and CDR2 as YYREEE (reference sequence). This CDR3 has 19 residues. J was trimmed by 0 bases and V by 0 bases; bases with no gene match: 6. The CDR3 bases are TGTGCCAGCAGCTTGGCCGGGACAGGGGTTAGCTCTGGGGCCAACGTCCTGACTTTC. This translates into CASSLAGTGVSSGANVLTF.

This clonotype was detected only a few times. This sequence joins TRBV7-3 and TRBJ2-3; 9 nucleotides agree with TRBD2. CDR3 length: 15 residues. V was pared by 5 bases and J by 5 bases, with 8 bases of the junction left unmatched. Per germline, CDR1 SGHTA and CDR2 FQGTGA. CDR3 region: CASSPLAGRLDTQYF. CDR3 coding DNA: TGTGCCAGCAGCCCCCTAGCGGGGCGTCTAGATACGCAGTATTTT.

This clonotype was observed a few times. This chain uses TRBV7-9 with TRBJ1-6; the D is unclear. The CDR3 totals 15 residues. CDR1 and CDR2 from the germline V gene are SEHNR and FQNEAQ (reference sequence). The V end lost 5 bases, the J end lost 10 bases, and 18 bases lay between the germline ends. The CDR3 is CASSMLGPSRSPLHF. The CDR3 DNA follows: TGTGCCAGCAGCATGCTTGGACCGAGTCGGTCACCCCTCCACTTT.

At least ten counts were recorded for this clonotype. The gene calls are TRBV20-1 and TRBJ1-5, with 10 bases lining up with TRBD1. Germline values: CDR1 DFQATT, CDR2 SNEGSKA (reference sequence). This CDR3 spans 18 amino acids. V was clipped by 3 bases and J by 2 bases; unmatched bases: 13. The CDR3 nucleotides read TGCAGTGCTAGTAACCTCGTCCGGGACAGGGGCGGCAATCAGCCCCAGCATTTT. Translated, it gives CSASNLVRDRGGNQPQHF.

The rearrangement links TRBV5-1 to TRBJ2-5; D is uncertain. Germline CDR1 reads SGHRS; CDR2 reads YFSETQ. V lost 6 bases and J lost 0, with 9 bases in between. The CDR3 covers 13 residues. CDR3 sequence reads: CASNYNNQETQYF. DNA for the CDR3: TGCGCCAGCAATTATAATAACCAAGAGACCCAGTACTTC.

This clonotype has just a few counts. This sequence joins TRBV4-1 and TRBJ2-3; 7 bases are shared with TRBD2. Trimming at V came to 3 bases and at J to 5 bases, leaving 8 bases not matched to a gene. The CDR3 sequence is 15 residues long. Per the germline V gene, CDR1 is MGHRA and CDR2 is YSYEKL. For the CDR3, the DNA is TGCGCCAGCAGCCAGCCTGGCAGGGAGGGAGATACGCAGTATTTT. Translated: CASSQPGREGDTQYF.

The J gene is TRBJ2-3, the V gene TRBV14; D is ambiguous. CDR1 and CDR2 (germline): SGHDN, FVKESK. The CDR3 extends over 14 amino acids. Trimming stripped 6 bases from V and 0 bases from J, with 10 bases between. The CDR3 nucleotides are TGTGCCAGCAGATTGCGGTGGAGCACAGATACGCAGTATTTT. The encoded protein is CASRLRWSTDTQYF.